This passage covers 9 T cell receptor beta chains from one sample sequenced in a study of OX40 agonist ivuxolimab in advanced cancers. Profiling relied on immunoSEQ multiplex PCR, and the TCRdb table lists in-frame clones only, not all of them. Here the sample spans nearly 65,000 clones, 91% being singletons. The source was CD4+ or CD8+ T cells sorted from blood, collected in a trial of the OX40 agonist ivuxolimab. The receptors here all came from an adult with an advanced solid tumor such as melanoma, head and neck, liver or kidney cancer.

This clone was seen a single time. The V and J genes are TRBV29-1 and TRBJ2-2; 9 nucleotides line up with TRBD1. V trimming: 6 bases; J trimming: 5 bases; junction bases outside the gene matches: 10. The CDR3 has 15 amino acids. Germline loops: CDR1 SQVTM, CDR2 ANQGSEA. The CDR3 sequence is CSVETGTGLTGELFF. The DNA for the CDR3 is TGCAGCGTCGAGACCGGGACAGGGTTAACCGGGGAGCTGTTTTTT.

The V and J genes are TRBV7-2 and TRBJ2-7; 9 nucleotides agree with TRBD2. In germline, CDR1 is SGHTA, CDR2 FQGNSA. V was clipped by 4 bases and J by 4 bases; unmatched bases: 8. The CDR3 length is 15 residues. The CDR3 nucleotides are TGTGCCAGCAGCTGGGCGACTAGCGGAGAATACGAGCAGTACTTC. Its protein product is CASSWATSGEYEQYF. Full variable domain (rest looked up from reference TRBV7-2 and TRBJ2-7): GAGVSQSPSNKVTEKGKDVELRCDPISGHTALYWYRQSLGQGLEFLIYFQGNSAPDKSGLPSDRFSAERTGGSVSTLTIQRTQQEDSAVYLCASSWATSGEYEQYFGPGTRLTVT.

CDR3 amino acids: CASSAVGTSGHTGELFF. In DNA form, the CDR3 reads TGTGCCAGCAGCGCCGTGGGGACTAGCGGGCACACCGGGGAGCTGTTTTTT. The rearrangement links TRBV7-9 to TRBJ2-2; 12 positions agree with TRBD2. Per the germline V gene, CDR1 is SEHNR and CDR2 is FQNEAQ (reference sequence). This CDR3 comprises 17 residues. V trimming: 5 bases; J trimming: 3 bases; junction bases outside the gene matches: 7.

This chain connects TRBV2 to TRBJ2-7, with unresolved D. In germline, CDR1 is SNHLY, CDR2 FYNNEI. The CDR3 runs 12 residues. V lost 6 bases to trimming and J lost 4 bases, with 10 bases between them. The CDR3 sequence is CASRMVVYEQYV. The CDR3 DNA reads TGTGCCAGCAGAATGGTCGTGTACGAGCAGTACGTC.

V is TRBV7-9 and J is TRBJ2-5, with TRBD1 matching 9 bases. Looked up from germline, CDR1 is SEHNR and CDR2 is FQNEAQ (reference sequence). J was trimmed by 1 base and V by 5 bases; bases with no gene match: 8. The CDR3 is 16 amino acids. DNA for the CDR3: TGTGCCAGCAGCCAAGTACAGGGGGCCCTCCAAGAGACCCAGTACTTC. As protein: CASSQVQGALQETQYF.

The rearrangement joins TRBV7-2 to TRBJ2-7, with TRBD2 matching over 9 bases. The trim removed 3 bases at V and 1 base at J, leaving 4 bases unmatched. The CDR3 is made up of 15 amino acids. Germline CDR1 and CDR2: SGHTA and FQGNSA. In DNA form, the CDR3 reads TGTGCCAGCAGCTTGGTGACTAGCGGTTCCTACGAGCAGTACTTC. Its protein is CASSLVTSGSYEQYF.

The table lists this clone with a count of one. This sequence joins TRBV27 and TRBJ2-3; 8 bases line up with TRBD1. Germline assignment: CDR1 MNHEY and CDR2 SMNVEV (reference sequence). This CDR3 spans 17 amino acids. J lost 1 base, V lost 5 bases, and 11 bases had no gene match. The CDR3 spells CASSPMTRGHGTDTQYF. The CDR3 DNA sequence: TGTGCCAGCAGTCCGATGACCAGGGGGCATGGCACAGATACGCAGTATTTT.

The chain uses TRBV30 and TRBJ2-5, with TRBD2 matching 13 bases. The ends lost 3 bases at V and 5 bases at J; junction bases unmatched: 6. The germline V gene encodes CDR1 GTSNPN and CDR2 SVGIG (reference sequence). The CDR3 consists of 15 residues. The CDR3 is CAWSGLAGELETQYF. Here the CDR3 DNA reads TGTGCCTGGAGCGGACTAGCGGGAGAGTTGGAGACCCAGTACTTC. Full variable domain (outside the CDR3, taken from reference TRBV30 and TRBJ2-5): SQTIHQWPATLVQPVGSPLSLECTVEGTSNPNLYWYRQAAGRGLQLLFYSVGIGQISSEVPQNLSASRPQDRQFILSSKKLLLSDSGFYLCAWSGLAGELETQYFGPGTRLLVL.

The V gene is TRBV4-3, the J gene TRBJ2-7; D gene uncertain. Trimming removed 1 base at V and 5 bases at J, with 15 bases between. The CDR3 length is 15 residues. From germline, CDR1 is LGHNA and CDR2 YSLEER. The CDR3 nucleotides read TGCGCCAGCAGCCAAGGGCTCGCGAGTAGGAACGAGCAGTACTTC. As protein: CASSQGLASRNEQYF.